Presented here are 22 T cell receptor beta chains from one specimen sequenced in a study of blood T cells in healthy people across ages. Alongside a J-beta primer mix, a sample-barcoded 5' primer served in a second PCR lasting roughly 7 to 11 cycles. Using its own MiXCR run on the 5' RACE reads, TCRdb lists one record per CDR3 protein. The sample has over 1,500,000 distinct CDR3 sequences; around half are singletons. Specimen: blood. The receptor source for this set is a woman in her thirties or forties in good health.

The gene calls are TRBV20-1 and TRBJ2-7; 9 bases align to TRBD1. Germline V gives CDR1 DFQATT, CDR2 SNEGSKA (reference sequence). J was trimmed by 3 bases and V by 8 bases; bases with no gene match: 8. This CDR3 comprises 13 residues. This CDR3 is CSTPGQGFYEQYF. The CDR3 DNA is TGCAGTACTCCGGGACAGGGATTCTACGAGCAGTACTTC.

V usage is TRBV27 and J usage is TRBJ2-1; 11 bases map to TRBD2. This CDR3 is built from 19 residues. Germline V gives CDR1 MNHEY, CDR2 SMNVEV (reference sequence). The V segment lost 0 bases and the J segment 0 bases; nucleotides outside the gene matches: 7. The CDR3 loop reads CASSLSIRLAGSSYNEQFF. CDR3 DNA: TGTGCCAGCAGTTTATCGATAAGACTAGCGGGGAGCTCCTACAATGAGCAGTTCTTC.

V usage is TRBV20-1 and J usage is TRBJ1-6, with unresolved D. This CDR3 has 15 amino acids. Germline V CDR1 and CDR2: DFQATT, SNEGSKA (reference sequence). Trimming removed 6 bases at V and 0 bases at J, with 12 bases between. CDR3 in amino acids: CSAIGEGSYNSPLHF. CDR3 coding DNA: TGCAGTGCGATTGGAGAGGGCTCCTATAATTCACCCCTCCACTTT.

The chain recombines TRBV12-3 or TRBV12-4 with TRBJ2-7, with 13 bases identical to TRBD2. The junction had 13 bases not matched to a gene; V was cut back by 7 bases and J by 7 bases. CDR3 length: 16 residues. The CDR3 reads CASMTSGGLTYNEQYF. In DNA, the CDR3 is TGTGCCAGCATGACTAGCGGGGGGTTAACCTACAATGAGCAGTACTTC.

The chain is built from TRBV4-3 and TRBJ2-1, with D possibly matching TRBD1 (6 bases). The better agreement between TRBJ2-7 and the DNA end casts doubt on the J call. The CDR3 sequence is 15 residues long. CDR1 is LGHNA and CDR2 is YSLEER in the germline V gene. CDR3 amino acids: CASSQQTGSPNEQYF. The CDR3 coding sequence is TGCGCCAGCAGCCAACAAACAGGGTCCCCCAATGAGCAGTACTTC.

This clonotype was seen only a few times. This chain uses TRBV6-5 with TRBJ2-7, with 7 bases matching TRBD1. The CDR3 is made up of 15 amino acids. V shed 6 bases, J shed 1 base, and the junction held 9 bases outside the gene matches. CDR1 and CDR2 (germline): MNHEY, SVGAGI. The CDR3, as DNA: TGTGCCAGCAGCCCCGGGACAGCCGCTTCCTACGAGCAGTACTTC. It is translated as CASSPGTAASYEQYF.

This sequence joins TRBV21-1 and TRBJ2-1; the table's TRBD1 call for D was not verified on the DNA. TRBV21-1 is classified as a pseudogene. The CDR3 sequence is 12 residues long. CDR3 DNA: TGTGCCAGCAGCAAAGAAAGGACCCCGGAGTTCTTC. Translated: CASSKERTPEFF.

J is TRBJ2-1 and V is TRBV12-5; 9 nucleotides agree with TRBD1. V shed 1 base, J shed 2 bases, and the junction held 3 bases outside the gene matches. Germline CDR1 LGHNT, CDR2 FRNRAP. This CDR3 has 16 amino acids. The CDR3 DNA sequence: TGTGCTAGTGGTTTGGGGACAGGGGAGCCCTACAATGAGCAGTTCTTC. This translates into CASGLGTGEPYNEQFF.

The V gene is TRBV12-3 or TRBV12-4, the J gene TRBJ2-2; TRBD1 is a possible D gene (6 bases). The CDR3 extends over 15 amino acids. Trimming took off 6 bases at V and 1 base at J, with 12 bases between the two ends. CDR3 loop: CASRIPGQNTGELFF. CDR3 bases: TGTGCCAGCAGGATACCGGGACAGAACACCGGGGAGCTGTTTTTT.

This chain links TRBV20-1 with TRBJ2-5; TRBD2 agrees at 12 bases. CDR3 length: 13 amino acids. Germline V gene data show CDR1 as DFQATT and CDR2 as SNEGSKA (reference sequence). The junction had 9 bases not matched to a gene; V was cut back by 6 bases and J by 10 bases. CDR3 in DNA: TGCAGTGCCAGACTAGCGGGGGTGTGGCACCAGTACTTC. It yields the protein CSARLAGVWHQYF.

V gene TRBV7-6 combines with J gene TRBJ1-1; the match to TRBD1 covers 10 bases. The germline gives CDR1 SGHVS, CDR2 FNYEAQ. The CDR3 extends over 15 amino acids. The ends lost 2 bases at V and 4 bases at J; junction bases unmatched: 4. CDR3 amino acids: CASSLSGQGPTEAFF. The CDR3 DNA reads TGTGCCAGCAGCTTATCGGGACAGGGGCCCACTGAAGCTTTCTTT.

Comments on this clonotype: The junction departs from germline at one end; a sequencing error may be responsible. The chain carries TRBV27 and TRBJ1-2, with a possible D match to TRBD1 (5 bases). This CDR3 contains 14 residues. Germline V CDR1 and CDR2: MNHEY, SMNVEV (reference sequence). CDR3 region: CVSSPGTTNYGYTF. In DNA form, the CDR3 reads TGTGTCAGCAGTCCAGGGACCACCAACTATGGCTACACCTTC.

This chain uses TRBV5-1 with TRBJ2-4; D may match TRBD1 or TRBD2 (6 bases each). V was trimmed by 5 bases and J by 5 bases, leaving 14 bases between them. CDR1 and CDR2 from the germline V gene are SGHRS and YFSETQ. The CDR3 spans 14 residues. The CDR3 reads CASRFGGAENIQYF. In DNA form, the CDR3 reads TGCGCCAGCAGGTTCGGGGGCGCGGAAAACATTCAGTACTTC.

This clonotype showed up just a few times. The chain couples TRBV4-3 to TRBJ2-3; unclear D gene. Trimming removed 2 bases at V and 0 bases at J, with 12 bases between. Per germline, CDR1 LGHNA and CDR2 YSLEER. The CDR3 length is 16 residues. This CDR3 is CASSQSNSYSTDTQYF. CDR3 in DNA: TGCGCCAGCAGCCAATCAAACTCGTATAGCACAGATACGCAGTATTTT.

CDR3 DNA: TGTGCCAGCAGTGGCAGGGGGCAGGGTAGCAATGAGCAGTTCTTC. This codes for CASSGRGQGSNEQFF. The rearrangement joins TRBV6-5 to TRBJ2-1, with 8 nucleotides matching TRBD1. From germline, CDR1 is MNHEY and CDR2 SVGAGI. The length of the CDR3 is 15 residues. The V and J ends lost 5 bases and 6 bases, in that order; junction bases with no gene match: 9.

Only one count was recorded for this clonotype. The rearrangement uses TRBV10-1 and TRBJ2-4; 8 bases agree with TRBD1. The end of the DNA aligns better with TRBJ2-7, so the J call may be wrong. The germline V gene encodes CDR1 WNHNN and CDR2 SYGVQD (reference sequence). This CDR3 comprises 13 residues. The DNA of the CDR3 is TGCGCCAGCAGTGGGACGGACAGGGTCGAGCAGTACTTC. Translated, it gives CASSGTDRVEQYF.

This clonotype was seen a few times. The rearrangement links TRBV4-1 to TRBJ1-1; 9 nucleotides align to TRBD1. This CDR3 spans 15 amino acids. V lost 5 bases and J lost 2; bases outside the gene matches: 6. CDR1 and CDR2 (germline): MGHRA, YSYEKL. The CDR3 DNA is TGCGCCAGCAGCGCCCTGGACAGGGGAAACACTGAAGCTTTCTTT. Translating gives CASSALDRGNTEAFF.

This clonotype has just a few counts. This rearrangement joins TRBV20-1 to TRBJ2-3, with D possibly matching TRBD2 (5 bases). The CDR3 covers 13 residues. The V gene's germline CDR1 is DFQATT and CDR2 SNEGSKA (reference sequence). Between the trimmed V and J ends, which lost 8 bases and 7 bases, there was a span of 19 bases. The CDR3 region has the DNA TGCAGTAGCGAACTAGTCCGTCTTAATACGCAGTATTTT. Translated, it gives CSSELVRLNTQYF.

This clonotype was seen a few times. The V and J genes are TRBV27 and TRBJ1-2; D is perhaps TRBD1 (6 bases). The ends were cut back, 2 bases at V and 4 bases at J, with 20 bases in the middle. CDR3 length equals 17 residues. Per germline, CDR1 MNHEY and CDR2 SMNVEV (reference sequence). The CDR3 is CASSLMGGQTLTYGYTF. In DNA, the CDR3 is TGTGCCAGCAGTTTAATGGGGGGCCAAACCTTAACCTATGGCTACACCTTC.

This clonotype was seen only a few times. The V gene is TRBV29-1, the J gene TRBJ2-1, with a weak D call TRBD2 (6 bases). Trimming pared 1 base from V and 7 bases from J, leaving 11 bases between. The CDR3 runs to 13 residues. The germline CDR1 and CDR2 sequences are SQVTM and ANQGSEA. CDR3 region: CSVEGFSGNEQFF. CDR3 DNA sequence: TGCAGCGTTGAAGGGTTTAGCGGAAATGAGCAGTTCTTC.

A few counts support this clonotype. The chain couples TRBV28 to TRBJ2-1; D call uncertain. This CDR3 has 13 residues. Germline V gene sequence: CDR1 MDHEN, CDR2 SYDVKM. V was pared by 3 bases and J by 7 bases, with 10 bases between. In DNA form, the CDR3 reads TGTGCCAGCAGTTTTTTACATCTGAATGAGCAGTTCTTC. It specifies CASSFLHLNEQFF.

The rearrangement joins TRBV2 to TRBJ2-3; D perhaps matches TRBD2 (5 bases). The CDR3 sequence is 12 residues long. In germline, CDR1 is SNHLY, CDR2 FYNNEI. The CDR3 protein is CVGVGLTDTQYF. In DNA form, the CDR3 reads TGTGTTGGGGTAGGACTCACAGATACGCAGTATTTT.